This T cell receptor (beta chain) is from a study of vaccination effects on CD4 cells after COVID-19. Prior to sequencing, the ViraFEST assay stimulated PBMC with viral peptide pools, which expanded the antigen-specific CD4+ T cells. After roughly 10 days in culture, the CD4+ T cells were isolated. As their vaccination, participants received two doses of either BNT162b2 or mRNA-1273. Germline V gene data show CDR1 as MNHEY and CDR2 as SMNVEV (reference sequence). This CDR3 region has 17 residues. V lost 7 bases, J lost 2 bases, and 13 bases stayed unmatched. Sequencing was performed with immunoSEQ multiplex PCR; in TCRdb, only in-frame clones are kept and a portion is missing. The data show tens of thousands of clones, 70% to 90% seen once. The table lists this clone with a count of one. What it binds is unknown.

The input for sequencing was CD4+ T cells from PBMCs cultured with HCoV-229E spike peptides, taken after COVID-19 vaccination. The sequence derives from a human donor who received a COVID-19 vaccine. The chain recombines TRBV27 with TRBJ2-3; 9 bases map to TRBD1. CDR3 residues: CASNKEYRGRDTDTQYF. The CDR3 region has the DNA TGTGCCAGCAATAAAGAATACAGGGGGCGCGACACAGATACGCAGTATTTT.